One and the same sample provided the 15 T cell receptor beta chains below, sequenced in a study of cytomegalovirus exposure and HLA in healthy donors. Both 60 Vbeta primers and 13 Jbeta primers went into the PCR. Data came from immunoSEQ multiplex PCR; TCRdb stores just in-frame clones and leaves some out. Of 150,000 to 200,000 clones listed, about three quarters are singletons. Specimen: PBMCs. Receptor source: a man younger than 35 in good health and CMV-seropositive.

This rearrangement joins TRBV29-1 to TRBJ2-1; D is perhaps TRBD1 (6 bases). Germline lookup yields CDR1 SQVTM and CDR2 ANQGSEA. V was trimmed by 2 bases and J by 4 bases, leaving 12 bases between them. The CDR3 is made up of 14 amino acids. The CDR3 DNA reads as TGCAGCGTTGAATTAGGACAGAGGTACAATGAGCAGTTCTTC. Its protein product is CSVELGQRYNEQFF.

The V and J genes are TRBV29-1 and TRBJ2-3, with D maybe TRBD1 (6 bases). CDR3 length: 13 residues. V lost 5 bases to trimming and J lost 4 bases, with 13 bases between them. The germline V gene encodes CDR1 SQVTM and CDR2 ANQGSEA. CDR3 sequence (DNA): TGCAGCGTTTACGGCAGGGGCCCAGATACGCAGTATTTT. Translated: CSVYGRGPDTQYF.

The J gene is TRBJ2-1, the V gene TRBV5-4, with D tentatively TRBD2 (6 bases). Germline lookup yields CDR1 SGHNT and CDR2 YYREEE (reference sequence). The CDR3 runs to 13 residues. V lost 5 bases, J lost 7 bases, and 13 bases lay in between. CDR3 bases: TGTGCCAGCAGAGACGGGGGTGAAAATGAGCAGTTCTTC. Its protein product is CASRDGGENEQFF.

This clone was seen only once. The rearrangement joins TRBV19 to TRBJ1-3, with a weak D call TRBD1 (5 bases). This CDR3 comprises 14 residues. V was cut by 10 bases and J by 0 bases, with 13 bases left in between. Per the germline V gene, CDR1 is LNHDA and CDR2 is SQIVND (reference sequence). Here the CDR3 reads CATRPDTSGNTIYF. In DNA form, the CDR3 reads TGTGCCACTCGCCCGGACACCTCTGGAAACACCATATATTTT.

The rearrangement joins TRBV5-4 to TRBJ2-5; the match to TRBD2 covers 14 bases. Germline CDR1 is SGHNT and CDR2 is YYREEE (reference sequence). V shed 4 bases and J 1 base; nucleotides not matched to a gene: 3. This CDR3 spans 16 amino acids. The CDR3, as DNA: TGTGCCAGCAGCCCCGGGACTAGCGGGGGCCAAGAGACCCAGTACTTC. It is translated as CASSPGTSGGQETQYF.

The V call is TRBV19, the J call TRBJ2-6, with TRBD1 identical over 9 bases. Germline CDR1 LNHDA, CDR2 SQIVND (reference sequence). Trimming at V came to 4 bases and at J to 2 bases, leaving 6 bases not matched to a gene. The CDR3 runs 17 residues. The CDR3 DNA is TGTGCCAGTAGTACCCGAGGACAGGGGACTGGGGCCAACGTCCTGACTTTC. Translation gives CASSTRGQGTGANVLTF.

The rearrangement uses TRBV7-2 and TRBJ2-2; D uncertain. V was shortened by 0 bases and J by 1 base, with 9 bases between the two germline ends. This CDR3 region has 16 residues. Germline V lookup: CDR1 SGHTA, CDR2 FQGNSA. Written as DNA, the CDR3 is TGTGCCAGCAGCTTAGCGCCGCGACTGAACACCGGGGAGCTGTTTTTT. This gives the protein CASSLAPRLNTGELFF.

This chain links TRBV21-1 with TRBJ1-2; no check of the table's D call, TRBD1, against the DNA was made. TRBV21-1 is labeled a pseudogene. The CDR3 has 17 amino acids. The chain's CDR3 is CASSKSMSTGTFGGYTF. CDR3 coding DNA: TGTGCCAGCAGCAAAAGTATGTCCACCGGGACATTCGGTGGCTACACCTTC.

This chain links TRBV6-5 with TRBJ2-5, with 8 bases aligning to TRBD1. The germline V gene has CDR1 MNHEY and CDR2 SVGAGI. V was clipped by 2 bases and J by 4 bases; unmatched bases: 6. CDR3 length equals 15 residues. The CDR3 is CASSYQTGEAETQYF. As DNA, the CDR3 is TGTGCCAGCAGTTACCAGACAGGGGAGGCAGAGACCCAGTACTTC.

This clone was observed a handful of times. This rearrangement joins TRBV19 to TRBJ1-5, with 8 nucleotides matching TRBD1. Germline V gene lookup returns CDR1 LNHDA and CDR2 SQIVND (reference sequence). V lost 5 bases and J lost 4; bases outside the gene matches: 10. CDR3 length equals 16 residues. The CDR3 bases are TGTGCCAGTAGTGTCGTACTCCGGGACAGGAATCAGCCCCAGCATTTT. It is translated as CASSVVLRDRNQPQHF. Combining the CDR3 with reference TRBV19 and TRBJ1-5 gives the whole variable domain DGGITQSPKYLFRKEGQNVTLSCEQNLNHDAMYWYRQDPGQGLRLIYYSQIVNDFQKGDIAEGYSVSREKKESFPLTVTSAQKNPTAFYLCASSVVLRDRNQPQHFGDGTRLSIL.

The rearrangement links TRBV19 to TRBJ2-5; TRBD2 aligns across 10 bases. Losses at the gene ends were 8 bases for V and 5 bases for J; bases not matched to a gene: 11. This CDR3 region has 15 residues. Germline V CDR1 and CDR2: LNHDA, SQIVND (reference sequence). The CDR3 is CASGWVAGGEETQYF. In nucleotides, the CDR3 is TGTGCCAGTGGATGGGTAGCGGGAGGAGAGGAGACCCAGTACTTC.

The chain's CDR3 is CASKPGQNNEKLFF. The CDR3 nucleotides are TGTGCCAGCAAACCAGGACAGAATAATGAAAAACTGTTTTTT. The gene calls are TRBV6-1 and TRBJ1-4; D is perhaps TRBD1 (6 bases). V lost 7 bases and J 4 bases, leaving 13 bases between the germline ends. Germline CDR1 is MNHNS and CDR2 is SASEGT. This CDR3 spans 14 amino acids.

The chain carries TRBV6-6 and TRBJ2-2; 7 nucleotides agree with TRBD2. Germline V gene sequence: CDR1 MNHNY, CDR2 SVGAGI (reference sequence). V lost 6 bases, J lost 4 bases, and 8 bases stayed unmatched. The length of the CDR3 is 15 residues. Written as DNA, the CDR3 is TGTGCCAGCAGCCCTCAAAGCGGGGCCACCGGGGAGCTGTTTTTT. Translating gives CASSPQSGATGELFF.

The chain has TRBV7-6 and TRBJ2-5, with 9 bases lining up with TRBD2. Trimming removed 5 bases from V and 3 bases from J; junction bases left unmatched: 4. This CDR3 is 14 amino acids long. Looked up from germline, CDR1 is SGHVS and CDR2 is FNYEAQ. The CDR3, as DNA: TGTGCCAGCAGCCAGCGGGAGGTTGAAGAGACCCAGTACTTC. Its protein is CASSQREVEETQYF.

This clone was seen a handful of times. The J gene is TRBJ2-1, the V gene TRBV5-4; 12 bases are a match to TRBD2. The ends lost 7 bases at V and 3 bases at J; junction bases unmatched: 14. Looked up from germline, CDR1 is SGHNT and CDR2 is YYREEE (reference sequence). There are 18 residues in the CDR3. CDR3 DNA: TGTGCCAGCGCTATGGGGACTAGCGGGCCCCAAAACTACAATGAGCAGTTCTTC. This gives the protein CASAMGTSGPQNYNEQFF.